This T cell receptor (beta chain) was identified in a study of cytomegalovirus exposure and HLA in healthy donors. As for the study in general: Unique TCRs from HLA-typed donors, roughly 87 million of them, were held in an early data release.

A word on this clone: Antigen: not known.

Study results and caveats: The study designated some 180 TCR beta chains cytomegalovirus-associated. With later analysis, a missense DCLRE1C variant became linked to TCR beta V- and J-gene trimming.

Primers: 60 Vbeta forward and 13 Jbeta reverse. The table came from immunoSEQ multiplex PCR; TCRdb's copy has only in-frame clones and leaves some out. The table lists 150,000 to 200,000 clones, about 80% of them singletons. Germline-derived CDR1 and CDR2 are SEHNR and FQNEAQ (reference sequence). The CDR3 contains 15 residues. The V and J ends lost 2 bases and 2 bases respectively, with 11 bases between them. The sequencing input was PBMCs. The receptor comes from a female donor in good health and CMV-seronegative. J is TRBJ2-3 and V is TRBV7-9, with a weak D call TRBD2 (5 bases). The CDR3 nucleotides read TGTGCCAGCAGCTTATACTGGGGAGACACAGATACGCAGTATTTT. Its protein product is CASSLYWGDTDTQYF.